The 30 T cell receptor beta chains reported below all come from one sample, sequenced in a study of response to subunit inactivated influenza vaccine. TCRdb reprocessed the RT-PCR reads via MiXCR and lists one record per CDR3 protein. Of under 200,000 distinct CDR3 sequences in the sample, about 10% are singletons; the top ten hold around 33%. This material consisted of CD8+ T cells sorted from PBMCs, taken less than 25 months after vaccination. Every receptor here comes from a man aged 50 to 69 who received an inactivated influenza vaccine.

The chain is built from TRBV28 and TRBJ2-1; D is ambiguous. CDR3 length: 14 amino acids. The V gene lost 2 bases and the J gene lost 4 bases, with 9 bases spanning the gap. Germline V gene data show CDR1 as MDHEN and CDR2 as SYDVKM. The CDR3 loop reads CASSLIREYNEQFF. The DNA for the CDR3 is TGTGCCAGCAGTTTAATTCGCGAATACAATGAGCAGTTCTTC.

The V gene is TRBV7-8, the J gene TRBJ2-1, with 12 nucleotides matching TRBD2. The CDR3 runs 16 residues. Germline CDR1 is SGHVS and CDR2 is FQNEAQ. V shed 8 bases, J shed 3 bases, and the junction held 8 bases outside the gene matches. DNA for the CDR3: TGTGCCAGCCATCCCGGGACTAGCGGGCTCTACAATGAGCAGTTCTTC. Translation: CASHPGTSGLYNEQFF. Full variable domain (outside the CDR3, taken from reference TRBV7-8 and TRBJ2-1): GAGVSQSPRYKVAKRGQDVALRCDPISGHVSLFWYQQALGQGPEFLTYFQNEAQLDKSGLPSDRFFAERPEGSVSTLKIQRTQQEDSAVYLCASHPGTSGLYNEQFFGPGTRLTVL.

This clonotype showed up just once. V is TRBV20-1 and J is TRBJ2-7; the match to TRBD2 covers 10 bases. V shed 1 base and J 2 bases; nucleotides not matched to a gene: 5. CDR1 and CDR2 from the germline V gene are DFQATT and SNEGSKA (reference sequence). CDR3 length equals 15 residues. The CDR3 DNA follows: TGCAGTGCTAGAGGGGTAGCGGGAGGCACCTACGAGCAGTACTTC. The encoded protein is CSARGVAGGTYEQYF.

This clonotype was observed a handful of times. The genes are TRBV29-1 and TRBJ2-2; D gene ambiguous. The CDR3 has 12 residues. V was shortened by 7 bases and J by 1 base, with 7 bases between the two germline ends. Per the germline V gene, CDR1 is SQVTM and CDR2 is ANQGSEA. The CDR3 loop is CSARGNTGELFF. For the CDR3, the DNA is TGCAGCGCCCGAGGGAACACCGGGGAGCTGTTTTTT.

This sequence joins TRBV11-2 and TRBJ2-7; possibly TRBD1 for D (7 bases). This CDR3 contains 16 residues. Between the trimmed V and J ends, which lost 1 base and 3 bases, there was a span of 16 bases. The germline gives CDR1 SGHAT, CDR2 FQNNGV. The DNA for the CDR3 is TGTGCCAGCAGCTTAGGATTTGGGCAGGGGGGCTACGAGCAGTACTTC. This codes for CASSLGFGQGGYEQYF.

The genes are TRBV20-1 and TRBJ2-5, with a possible D match to TRBD2 (6 bases). This CDR3 region has 11 residues. Germline V lookup: CDR1 DFQATT, CDR2 SNEGSKA (reference sequence). V shed 7 bases and J shed 7 bases, with 13 bases lying between them. The CDR3 loop reads CSGGTFGTQYF. The CDR3 DNA reads as TGCAGTGGCGGGACTTTCGGGACCCAGTACTTC.

To note about this clonotype: A read error may produce the germline difference seen at one junction end. This chain joins TRBV12-3 or TRBV12-4 and TRBJ2-1, with D hard to call. The CDR3 contains 14 residues. CDR3 nucleotide sequence: TGTGCCAGCAGTTTAAGGCCTCCCTACACTGAGCAGTTCTTC. Its protein product is CASSLRPPYTEQFF.

This clonotype came up a few times. The V and J genes are TRBV12-3 or TRBV12-4 and TRBJ2-1; the match to TRBD2 covers 11 bases. The CDR3 runs to 15 residues. V lost 5 bases and J lost 8; bases outside the gene matches: 8. For the CDR3, the DNA is TGTGCCAGCAGTCCGTTTAGCGGGAGGGCCGATGAGCAGTTCTTC. This sequence encodes CASSPFSGRADEQFF.

This CDR3 is CASSWAAMVYSPLHF. The CDR3 DNA sequence: TGTGCCAGCAGTTGGGCGGCTATGGTATATTCACCCCTCCACTTT. The rearrangement links TRBV12-3 or TRBV12-4 to TRBJ1-6; D remains unclear. There are 15 residues in the CDR3. With 4 bases removed from V and 8 bases from J, the gap between germline ends came to 15 bases.

This clonotype was picked up a small number of times. V gene TRBV6-1 combines with J gene TRBJ2-7; D is uncertain. Trimming took off 5 bases at V and 8 bases at J, with 7 bases between the two ends. Germline V gives CDR1 MNHNS, CDR2 SASEGT. The CDR3 runs to 10 residues. The chain's CDR3 is CASSQNQQYF. The CDR3 coding sequence is TGTGCCAGCAGTCAAAACCAGCAGTACTTC.

Here the CDR3 reads CATSGTPQETQYF. The CDR3 DNA follows: TGTGCCACCTCCGGGACACCTCAAGAGACCCAGTACTTC. This chain connects TRBV24-1 to TRBJ2-5, with a weak D call TRBD1 (6 bases). CDR1 KGHDR and CDR2 SFDVKD come from the germline V gene. V was shortened by 9 bases and J by 2 bases, with 12 bases between the two germline ends. CDR3 length: 13 residues.

This clonotype was observed a handful of times. The genes are TRBV11-2 and TRBJ2-5; D tentatively reads TRBD1 or TRBD2 (5 bases each). V lost 5 bases, J lost 5 bases, and 18 bases lay in between. Germline-derived CDR1 and CDR2 are SGHAT and FQNNGV. The CDR3 length is 15 residues. For the CDR3, the DNA is TGTGCCAGCAGCCCTGTCCAGGGACGTCGGGAGACCCAGTACTTC. Translation: CASSPVQGRRETQYF.

The gene calls are TRBV20-1 and TRBJ2-1; D is perhaps TRBD2 (6 bases). The CDR3 consists of 16 residues. Germline CDR1 and CDR2: DFQATT and SNEGSKA (reference sequence). V shed 0 bases and J shed 8 bases, with 20 bases lying between them. In DNA form, the CDR3 reads TGCAGTGCTAGAGACGGGAGCGGCATGACGGTCTATGAGCAGTTCTTC. Translated: CSARDGSGMTVYEQFF.

This clonotype was counted between two and nine times. V gene TRBV10-1 combines with J gene TRBJ2-1; D assignment may be TRBD1 or TRBD2 (5 bases each). V lost 2 bases and J 6 bases, leaving 14 bases between the germline ends. This CDR3 has 15 residues. Germline V gene data show CDR1 as WNHNN and CDR2 as SYGVQD (reference sequence). CDR3 bases: TGCGCCAGCAGTGAGGGGAAGGGGAGCGGCAATGAGCAGTTCTTC. Residues: CASSEGKGSGNEQFF.

This rearrangement joins TRBV27 to TRBJ2-1; D is possibly TRBD1 (6 bases). The CDR3 is made up of 13 amino acids. Per the germline V gene, CDR1 is MNHEY and CDR2 is SMNVEV (reference sequence). V was pared by 3 bases and J by 6 bases, with 9 bases between. The CDR3 bases are TGTGCCAGCAGTTTTACAGGGTTCAATGAGCAGTTCTTC. It yields the protein CASSFTGFNEQFF.

This clonotype has at least ten counts. The rearrangement links TRBV6-1 to TRBJ2-5; D tentatively fits TRBD1 or TRBD2 (7 bases each). V lost 5 bases and J lost 5, with 24 bases in between. Looked up from germline, CDR1 is MNHNS and CDR2 is SASEGT. The CDR3 runs 17 residues. The CDR3 DNA reads as TGTGCCAGCAGTCCGTCCCACCCCAGGCAGGGGGGGGAGACCCAGTACTTC. Amino acid sequence: CASSPSHPRQGGETQYF.

The table lists this clonotype with a few counts. The chain is built from TRBV10-3 and TRBJ2-7; D not resolved. V lost 3 bases and J lost 2, with 14 bases in between. The CDR3 covers 15 residues. Germline-derived CDR1 and CDR2 are ENHRY and SYGVKD. The CDR3 loop reads CAISDRNRVTYEQYF. The CDR3 coding sequence is TGTGCCATCAGTGATCGGAACAGAGTAACCTACGAGCAGTACTTC.

V gene TRBV6-5 combines with J gene TRBJ2-7, with D unclear. CDR3 length: 13 amino acids. Trimming shortened V by 6 bases and J by 3 bases, and 12 bases separated the two germline ends. The germline gives CDR1 MNHEY, CDR2 SVGAGI. CDR3 in amino acids: CASSYDPGYEQYF. CDR3 sequence (DNA): TGTGCCAGCAGCTACGACCCAGGCTACGAGCAGTACTTC.

The genes are TRBV6-5 and TRBJ2-2, with D possibly called TRBD1 or TRBD2 (5 bases each). With 2 bases removed from V and 6 bases from J, the gap between germline ends came to 10 bases. The CDR3 is 14 residues long. Germline V gene data show CDR1 as MNHEY and CDR2 as SVGAGI. The CDR3 loop is CASSYDGAPGELFF. The CDR3 DNA sequence: TGTGCCAGCAGTTACGACGGGGCCCCCGGGGAGCTGTTTTTT.

The chain has TRBV20-1 and TRBJ2-5; TRBD2 matches at 7 bases. The CDR3 contains 13 residues. With V trimmed by 5 bases and J by 5 bases, 8 bases remained unmatched. Germline V gives CDR1 DFQATT, CDR2 SNEGSKA (reference sequence). CDR3 protein: CSAGTSVGETQYF. In nucleotides, the CDR3 is TGCAGTGCTGGAACTAGCGTGGGGGAGACCCAGTACTTC.

The chain recombines TRBV7-9 with TRBJ2-1, with unresolved D. The CDR3 has 11 residues. The V gene's germline CDR1 is SEHNR and CDR2 FQNEAQ (reference sequence). The V gene lost 5 bases and the J gene lost 5 bases, with 4 bases spanning the gap. CDR3 region: CASSRNNEQFF. For the CDR3, the DNA is TGTGCCAGCAGCCGGAACAATGAGCAGTTCTTC. Drawing the rest from reference TRBV7-9 and TRBJ2-1, the complete variable domain is DTGVSQNPRHKITKRGQNVTFRCDPISEHNRLYWYRQTLGQGPEFLTYFQNEAQLEKSRLLSDRFSAERPKGSFSTLEIQRTEQGDSAMYLCASSRNNEQFFGPGTRLTVL.

As for this clonotype: A much larger clone differs from this one at a single base, so this may be a read error. The chain uses TRBV6-6 and TRBJ2-1; no clear D. Trimming removed 4 bases at V and 5 bases at J, with 6 bases between. From germline, CDR1 is MNHNY and CDR2 SVGAGI (reference sequence). This CDR3 region has 12 residues. The CDR3 nucleotides read TGTGCCAGCAGTTCAGTTAACAATGAGCAGTTCTTC. Amino acids: CASSSVNNEQFF.

This clonotype was found a few times. V is TRBV7-9 and J is TRBJ1-1; no clear D. Germline values: CDR1 SEHNR, CDR2 FQNEAQ (reference sequence). The CDR3 runs to 12 residues. V dropped 5 bases and J dropped 7 bases, with 11 bases sitting between them. CDR3 residues: CASSTPGFEAFF. CDR3 nucleotide sequence: TGTGCCAGCAGCACCCCGGGATTTGAAGCTTTCTTT.

This clonotype has just a few counts. The V and J genes are TRBV5-1 and TRBJ2-7; D might be TRBD2 (6 bases). Germline loops: CDR1 SGHRS, CDR2 YFSETQ. The CDR3 spans 14 residues. V lost 4 bases to trimming and J lost 1 base, with 12 bases between them. Written as DNA, the CDR3 is TGCGCCAGCAGCGAACAGACTAGGTCCTACGAGCAGTACTTC. This codes for CASSEQTRSYEQYF.

This clonotype was seen only a few times. This chain connects TRBV7-8 to TRBJ2-1; the D gene is possibly TRBD2 (5 bases). The CDR3 spans 13 residues. Germline CDR1 SGHVS, CDR2 FQNEAQ. With 5 bases removed from V and 8 bases from J, the gap between germline ends came to 13 bases. CDR3: CASSPRLAHEQFF. The CDR3 nucleotides read TGTGCCAGCAGCCCGCGTTTAGCGCATGAGCAGTTCTTC.

This clonotype appeared a few times. The V call is TRBV28, the J call TRBJ1-2; D is undetermined. V was trimmed by 5 bases and J by 4 bases, leaving 14 bases between them. The CDR3 is made up of 14 amino acids. Germline V gives CDR1 MDHEN, CDR2 SYDVKM. The CDR3, as DNA: TGTGCCAGCAGTCAACTCGAGCGGGTCTATGGCTACACCTTC. It encodes CASSQLERVYGYTF.

This clonotype was seen a few times. The rearrangement links TRBV13 to TRBJ1-1, with D possibly TRBD1 on 5 matching bases. Germline V gene lookup returns CDR1 PRHDT and CDR2 FYEKMQ (reference sequence). CDR3 length: 14 amino acids. V gave up 5 bases and J gave up 4 bases, with 14 bases separating them. CDR3 nucleotide sequence: TGTGCCAGCAGCGGGACGGGACTGGGCACTGAAGCTTTCTTT. Protein sequence: CASSGTGLGTEAFF.

CDR3 nucleotide sequence: TGTGCCAGCAGCACGGGACTTAGACAAGAGACCCAGTACTTC. Its protein product is CASSTGLRQETQYF. The chain joins TRBV27 to TRBJ2-5; D is possibly TRBD2 (6 bases). Germline loops: CDR1 MNHEY, CDR2 SMNVEV (reference sequence). Between the trimmed V and J ends, which lost 6 bases and 2 bases, there was a span of 13 bases. There are 14 residues in the CDR3.

This clonotype turned up a few times. The V gene is TRBV7-6, the J gene TRBJ2-5; D possibly corresponds to TRBD2 (6 bases). Germline V gene lookup returns CDR1 SGHVS and CDR2 FNYEAQ. This CDR3 region has 16 residues. V dropped 2 bases and J dropped 2 bases, with 15 bases sitting between them. The CDR3 bases are TGTGCCAGCAGCTTAAATAATAGGGACTGGCAAGAGACCCAGTACTTC. This encodes CASSLNNRDWQETQYF.

The chain combines TRBV12-3 or TRBV12-4 with TRBJ2-3; possibly TRBD2 for D (5 bases). The CDR3 spans 15 residues. V lost 5 bases to trimming and J lost 2 bases, with 14 bases between them. CDR3 sequence: CASSRTGLSTDTQYF. The CDR3 DNA reads TGTGCCAGCAGTCGCACCGGACTCTCCACAGATACGCAGTATTTT.